This TCR beta chain was retrieved from a study of blood T cells in healthy people across ages. Overall study context: Template switching caught about one barcoded beta molecule for each two T cells.

In the case of this clonotype: Antigen unknown.

The second PCR ran roughly 7 to 12 cycles with a sample-barcoded 5' primer and J-beta primers. TCRdb itself ran the 5' RACE reads through MiXCR, one entry per CDR3 protein. The profile shows about 1.8 million distinct CDR3 sequences, roughly 49% of them singletons. Overall study findings and caveats: Naive CD4+ cell counts and diversity both ran higher in long-lived than in aged donors. With naive T cell percentage, TCR beta diversity showed a strong correlation.

This TCR came from a woman in her 40s in good health. The sequencing input was blood.

CDR3 sequence: CASSDLGSYNEQYF. In DNA, the CDR3 is TGTGCCAGCAGTGATTTGGGGTCCTACAATGAGCAGTACTTC. This chain connects TRBV6-6 to TRBJ2-1, with D unclear. The last part of the DNA fits TRBJ2-7 better; the J call may be wrong. CDR1 and CDR2 from the germline V gene are MNHNY and SVGAGI (reference sequence). This CDR3 comprises 14 residues.